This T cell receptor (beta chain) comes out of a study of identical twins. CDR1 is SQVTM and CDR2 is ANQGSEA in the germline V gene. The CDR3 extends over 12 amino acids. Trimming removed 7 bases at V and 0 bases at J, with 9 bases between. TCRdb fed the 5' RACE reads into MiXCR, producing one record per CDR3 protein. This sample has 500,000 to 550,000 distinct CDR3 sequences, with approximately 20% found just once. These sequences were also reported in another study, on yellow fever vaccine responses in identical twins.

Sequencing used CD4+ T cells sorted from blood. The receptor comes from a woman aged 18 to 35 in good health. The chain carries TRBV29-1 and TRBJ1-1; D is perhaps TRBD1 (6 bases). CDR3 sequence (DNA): TGCAGCGGCGGACAGATGAACACTGAAGCTTTCTTT. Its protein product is CSGGQMNTEAFF.